This passage covers 22 T cell receptor beta chains from one sample sequenced in a study of blood T cell repertoires in COVID-19. Assay used: immunoSEQ multiplex PCR; TCRdb lists only in-frame clones, some missing. The sample yields about 190,000 clones, around 84% seen once. The sample taken for sequencing was peripheral blood. The receptors shown here come from a young man with active or convalescent COVID-19.

The genes are TRBV27 and TRBJ1-5, with a weak D call TRBD1 (5 bases). V was pared by 5 bases and J by 5 bases, with 16 bases between. Germline V CDR1 and CDR2: MNHEY, SMNVEV (reference sequence). The CDR3 runs to 15 residues. The chain's CDR3 is CASSPDGAGYQPQHF. The CDR3 DNA reads as TGTGCCAGCAGTCCGGACGGGGCGGGGTATCAGCCCCAGCATTTT.

This clone has just one count. This chain uses TRBV29-1 with TRBJ2-7; D might be TRBD1 (6 bases). This CDR3 has 12 amino acids. Per germline, CDR1 SQVTM and CDR2 ANQGSEA. Trimming cost V 3 bases and J 7 bases, with 13 bases left between them. This CDR3 is CSVEGTGLEQYF. In DNA, the CDR3 is TGCAGCGTTGAGGGTACAGGGTTGGAGCAGTACTTC.

This clone was recorded once. This chain links TRBV19 with TRBJ2-2, with TRBD1 identical over 7 bases. Trimming removed 7 bases from V and 3 bases from J; junction bases left unmatched: 17. The germline CDR1 and CDR2 sequences are LNHDA and SQIVND (reference sequence). The CDR3 extends over 18 amino acids. The CDR3 nucleotides read TGTGCCAGTAAGCTAAACGGAGCAGGGGGATCAGACACCGGGGAGCTGTTTTTT. Amino acid sequence: CASKLNGAGGSDTGELFF. The full variable domain, in which reference TRBV19 and TRBJ2-2 provide the parts outside the CDR3, is DGGITQSPKYLFRKEGQNVTLSCEQNLNHDAMYWYRQDPGQGLRLIYYSQIVNDFQKGDIAEGYSVSREKKESFPLTVTSAQKNPTAFYLCASKLNGAGGSDTGELFFGEGSRLTVL.

On this clone itself: The junction departs from germline at one end; a sequencing error may be responsible. The chain combines TRBV7-7 with TRBJ1-5, with a weak D call TRBD1 (5 bases). This CDR3 region has 13 residues. Germline V gene sequence: CDR1 SSHAT, CDR2 FNYEAQ (reference sequence). Written as DNA, the CDR3 is TGTGCTAGCAGCTTAGGGGAGGATCAGCCCCAGCATTTT. This translates into CASSLGEDQPQHF.

Only one count was recorded for this clone. The gene calls are TRBV7-6 and TRBJ1-2, with D unclear. The germline CDR1 and CDR2 sequences are SGHVS and FNYEAQ. This CDR3 is built from 13 residues. V lost 6 bases and J 2 bases, leaving 10 bases between the germline ends. The DNA of the CDR3 is TGTGCCAGCAGGCTCCAGTGGAACTATGGCTACACCTTC. This sequence encodes CASRLQWNYGYTF.

V is TRBV29-1 and J is TRBJ1-5, with D possibly TRBD1 on 5 matching bases. Germline-derived CDR1 and CDR2 are SQVTM and ANQGSEA. The CDR3 runs 13 residues. V shed 4 bases and J shed 7 bases, with 14 bases lying between them. CDR3 bases: TGCAGCGTTGTCTACTCTCCAGGGCAGCCCCAGCATTTT. It specifies CSVVYSPGQPQHF.

CDR3 DNA: TGTGCCAGCAGCCCTGGGACAGCATTCAATAACTATGGCTACACCTTC. Its translation is CASSPGTAFNNYGYTF. The chain joins TRBV5-4 to TRBJ1-2; TRBD1 aligns across 7 bases. Germline CDR1 SGHNT, CDR2 YYREEE (reference sequence). This CDR3 is 16 amino acids long. The junction had 10 bases not matched to a gene; V was cut back by 4 bases and J by 1 base.

The rearrangement joins TRBV7-9 to TRBJ2-7; tentatively, D is TRBD2 (5 bases). Germline assignment: CDR1 SEHNR and CDR2 FQNEAQ (reference sequence). The CDR3 has 13 amino acids. The V end lost 3 bases, the J end lost 5 bases, and 11 bases lay between the germline ends. In DNA, the CDR3 is TGTGCCAGCAGCTTCCCAGCGGCGAACGAGCAGTACTTC. It yields the protein CASSFPAANEQYF.

CDR3 sequence reads: CASTPRRLTDPPSGEQYV. The CDR3 DNA sequence: TGTGCCAGCACCCCCCGGCGGTTGACAGATCCCCCCTCGGGCGAGCAGTACGTC. The chain joins TRBV6-2 or TRBV6-3 to TRBJ2-7, with D perhaps TRBD1 (5 bases). Trimming removed 7 bases at V and 6 bases at J, with 31 bases between. Germline CDR1 MNHEY, CDR2 SVGEGT. CDR3 length equals 18 residues.

This clone was counted a single time. V is TRBV3-1 (or the pseudogene TRBV3-2) and J is TRBJ1-2; 9 bases are shared with TRBD1. J lost 2 bases, V lost 0 bases, and 1 base had no gene match. This CDR3 has 15 amino acids. Germline V gene data show CDR1 as LGHDT and CDR2 as YNNKEL (reference sequence). CDR3 protein: CASSQEGQGNYGYTF. CDR3 sequence (DNA): TGTGCCAGCAGCCAAGAGGGACAGGGCAACTATGGCTACACCTTC.

For the CDR3, the DNA is TGTGCCAGCAGTCCTTGGACAGCCGCGAACACCGGGGAGCTGTTTTTT. Amino acids: CASSPWTAANTGELFF. This chain links TRBV27 with TRBJ2-2; TRBD1 is a possible D gene (6 bases). V was shortened by 5 bases and J by 0 bases, with 13 bases between the two germline ends. The germline CDR1 and CDR2 sequences are MNHEY and SMNVEV (reference sequence). This CDR3 spans 16 amino acids.

The chain's CDR3 is CASGLGQGNTEAFF. The CDR3 nucleotides are TGTGCTAGTGGTTTGGGACAGGGGAACACTGAAGCTTTCTTT. The rearrangement uses TRBV12-5 and TRBJ1-1; 7 positions agree with TRBD1. V gave up 1 base and J gave up 1 base; unmatched junction bases: 0. The CDR3 loop spans 14 amino acids. The germline V gene has CDR1 LGHNT and CDR2 FRNRAP.

The rearrangement joins TRBV10-3 to TRBJ2-5; the match to TRBD2 covers 15 bases. V was clipped by 9 bases and J by 4 bases; unmatched bases: 6. In germline, CDR1 is ENHRY, CDR2 SYGVKD. This CDR3 has 15 amino acids. The CDR3 DNA reads TGTGCCATTGGACTAGCGGGAGGGCCGGGAGAGACCCAGTACTTC. It is translated as CAIGLAGGPGETQYF.

The CDR3 coding sequence is TGTGCCAGCAGTCGACAGATGACTAACACCGGGGAGCTGTTTTTT. This codes for CASSRQMTNTGELFF. The rearrangement links TRBV6-2 or TRBV6-3 to TRBJ2-2; D is possibly TRBD1 (5 bases). The germline V and J ends were trimmed by 5 bases and 2 bases, with 12 bases remaining between them. Germline V gives CDR1 MNHEY, CDR2 SVGEGT. CDR3 length equals 15 residues.

Here the CDR3 DNA reads TGTGCCAGCAGTCTAGGACAGACCTACAATGAGCAGTTCTTC. Translating gives CASSLGQTYNEQFF. The chain employs TRBV6-5 and TRBJ2-1, with D possibly being TRBD1 (6 bases). This CDR3 has 14 amino acids. The ends were cut back, 5 bases at V and 2 bases at J, with 10 bases in the middle. Germline assignment: CDR1 MNHEY and CDR2 SVGAGI.

This clone was counted ten times or more. The J gene is TRBJ1-2, the V gene TRBV18; no definite D call. CDR1 KGHSH and CDR2 LQKENI come from the germline V gene. Trimming pared 0 bases from V and 7 bases from J, leaving 12 bases between. The CDR3 has 14 amino acids. CDR3 region: CASSPPRDVSGYTF. As DNA, the CDR3 is TGTGCCAGCTCACCACCGAGAGATGTGAGTGGCTACACCTTC.

V is TRBV2 and J is TRBJ2-2, with 9 bases fitting TRBD1. The J segment lost 6 bases and the V segment lost 7 bases, leaving 6 bases of the junction unmatched. The CDR3 length is 14 residues. Germline V gives CDR1 SNHLY, CDR2 FYNNEI. This CDR3 is CASNLRDRAGELFF. The CDR3 DNA reads TGTGCCAGCAATTTACGGGACAGGGCCGGGGAGCTGTTTTTT.

The CDR3: CASSLPVPSSGNTIYF. CDR3 sequence (DNA): TGTGCCAGCAGCTTGCCGGTTCCCTCCTCTGGAAACACCATATATTTT. The rearrangement joins TRBV5-6 to TRBJ1-3; D unclear. The CDR3 is made up of 16 amino acids. CDR1 is SGHDT, CDR2 YYEEEE, per germline. Trimming cost V 1 base and J 0 bases, with 11 bases left between them.

The chain is built from TRBV6-5 and TRBJ2-7, with TRBD2 matching over 8 bases. Germline values: CDR1 MNHEY, CDR2 SVGAGI. The CDR3 covers 14 residues. Trimming took 10 bases from V and 3 from J; bases not matched to a gene: 11. The CDR3 loop is CATSGGLHVYEQYF. The CDR3 nucleotides are TGTGCCACTTCGGGGGGGTTGCACGTCTACGAGCAGTACTTC.

The count of this clone is one. V is TRBV2 and J is TRBJ2-5; TRBD2 agrees at 15 bases. The CDR3 is 16 residues long. The V and J ends lost 7 bases and 1 base, in that order; junction bases with no gene match: 4. Germline CDR1 is SNHLY and CDR2 is FYNNEI. In DNA form, the CDR3 reads TGTGCCAGCACCGGGACTAGCGGGAGGATCCAAGAGACCCAGTACTTC. Translation gives CASTGTSGRIQETQYF. The full variable domain, rest sourced from reference TRBV2 and TRBJ2-5, is EPEVTQTPSHQVTQMGQEVILRCVPISNHLYFYWYRQILGQKVEFLVSFYNNEISEKSEIFDDQFSVERPDGSNFTLKIRSTKLEDSAMYFCASTGTSGRIQETQYFGPGTRLLVL.

The V gene is TRBV24-1, the J gene TRBJ1-5; 9 positions match TRBD1. Germline CDR1 KGHDR, CDR2 SFDVKD. CDR3 size: 17 residues. V gave up 5 bases and J gave up 1 base; unmatched junction bases: 8. The CDR3 loop is CATSALTDRGSNQPQHF. In DNA form, the CDR3 reads TGTGCCACCAGTGCCCTAACGGACAGGGGAAGCAATCAGCCCCAGCATTTT.

The rearrangement uses TRBV18 and TRBJ2-2; D remains unclear. V lost 6 bases and J lost 0, with 8 bases in between. Looked up from germline, CDR1 is KGHSH and CDR2 is LQKENI. The CDR3 sequence is 14 residues long. CDR3 sequence reads: CASSPGPNTGELFF. CDR3 nucleotide sequence: TGTGCCAGCTCCCCCGGTCCGAACACCGGGGAGCTGTTTTTT.